A single sample gave rise to the 22 T cell receptor beta chains below, sequenced in a study of type 1 regulatory T cells. TCRdb reprocessed the reads via MiXCR and lists one record per CDR3 protein. The sample shows more than 50,000 distinct CDR3 sequences, approximately 60% of them seen only once. Their specific antigens are unknown. The specimen was cultured non-Tr1 T cells, either the whole culture or a sorted T cell fraction (not recorded which). These receptors were collected from a human donor in good health.

The sample holds many counts of this clonotype. The rearrangement links TRBV6-1 to TRBJ2-5; 7 nucleotides match TRBD2. Trimming took 0 bases from V and 2 from J; bases not matched to a gene: 6. Germline V CDR1 and CDR2: MNHNS, SASEGT. The CDR3 consists of 16 residues. CDR3: CASSEALGTTQETQYF. The CDR3 DNA sequence: TGTGCCAGCAGTGAAGCGCTGGGGACTACTCAAGAGACCCAGTACTTC.

This chain joins TRBV7-3 and TRBJ2-3; D not certain. This CDR3 is built from 12 residues. The V end lost 5 bases, the J end lost 2 bases, and 5 bases lay between the germline ends. Germline-derived CDR1 and CDR2 are SGHTA and FQGTGA. The CDR3: CASSGSTDTQYF. DNA of the CDR3: TGTGCCAGCAGCGGCTCCACAGATACGCAGTATTTT.

This clonotype was counted a few times. J is TRBJ1-6 and V is TRBV12-3 or TRBV12-4; 11 nucleotides align to TRBD1. The CDR3 extends over 17 amino acids. Trimming at V came to 4 bases and at J to 2 bases, leaving 4 bases not matched to a gene. CDR3 amino acids: CASSSGQGVTYNSPLHF. In DNA form, the CDR3 reads TGTGCCAGCAGTTCGGGACAGGGGGTCACCTATAATTCACCCCTCCACTTT.

The sample holds a few counts of this clonotype. The rearrangement joins TRBV10-3 to TRBJ2-7; TRBD1 matches 8 bases. Germline V gene lookup returns CDR1 ENHRY and CDR2 SYGVKD. J lost 6 bases, V lost 0 bases, and 13 bases had no gene match. The CDR3 totals 17 residues. In nucleotides, the CDR3 is TGTGCCATCAGTGAGTCCCCCCCGGGACAGGAAAACTCCGAGCAGTACTTC. This translates into CAISESPPGQENSEQYF.

J is TRBJ2-1 and V is TRBV20-1, with 10 bases identical to TRBD2. Germline CDR1 and CDR2: DFQATT and SNEGSKA (reference sequence). The CDR3 has 15 residues. J was trimmed by 6 bases and V by 1 base; bases with no gene match: 6. The CDR3 reads CSARGPSGSPNEQFF. The CDR3 DNA reads TGCAGTGCTAGAGGGCCTAGCGGGAGCCCCAATGAGCAGTTCTTC.

This clonotype was seen more than once but under ten times. The genes are TRBV5-1 and TRBJ2-2; TRBD1 matches at 7 bases. With V trimmed by 4 bases and J by 5 bases, 5 bases remained unmatched. There are 14 residues in the CDR3. Germline CDR1 and CDR2: SGHRS and YFSETQ. The CDR3 DNA reads TGCGCCAGCAGCGGGGGACAGAGGACCGGGGAGCTGTTTTTT. It encodes CASSGGQRTGELFF.

V is TRBV3-1 and J is TRBJ2-7; 7 bases map to TRBD2. The CDR3 sequence is 13 residues long. Trimming at V came to 1 base and at J to 5 bases, leaving 2 bases not matched to a gene. Looked up from germline, CDR1 is LGHDT and CDR2 is YNNKEL (reference sequence). CDR3 region: CASSQGLANEQYF. CDR3 sequence (DNA): TGTGCCAGCAGCCAAGGACTAGCAAACGAGCAGTACTTC.

The sample holds a few counts of this clonotype. V and J are TRBV7-3 and TRBJ2-3; TRBD2 agrees at 9 bases. The CDR3 contains 15 residues. Per germline, CDR1 SGHTA and CDR2 FQGTGA. The J segment lost 8 bases and the V segment lost 2 bases, leaving 8 bases of the junction unmatched. CDR3 sequence: CASSLAGGQWGTQYF. CDR3 DNA: TGTGCCAGCAGCTTAGCGGGAGGGCAGTGGGGTACGCAGTATTTT.

The chain is built from TRBV5-1 and TRBJ1-1; perhaps TRBD1 as D (6 bases). CDR3 size: 16 residues. V was trimmed by 4 bases and J by 4 bases, leaving 20 bases between them. Germline lookup yields CDR1 SGHRS and CDR2 YFSETQ. The CDR3 loop is CASSLRSNRATTEAFF. CDR3 nucleotides: TGCGCCAGCAGCCTGCGATCCAACAGGGCAACCACTGAAGCTTTCTTT.

This sequence joins TRBV7-3 and TRBJ2-7, with TRBD2 matching over 10 bases. V shed 4 bases, J shed 6 bases, and the junction held 9 bases outside the gene matches. The CDR3 extends over 15 amino acids. Germline lookup yields CDR1 SGHTA and CDR2 FQGTGA. The CDR3 region is CASSSAGGGVGEQYF. DNA of the CDR3: TGTGCCAGCAGCTCAGCGGGAGGGGGGGTCGGCGAGCAGTACTTC. Based on the CDR3 plus reference TRBV7-3 and TRBJ2-7, the full variable domain is GAGVSQTPSNKVTEKGKYVELRCDPISGHTALYWYRQSLGQGPEFLIYFQGTGAADDSGLPNDRFFAVRPEGSVSTLKIQRTERGDSAVYLCASSSAGGGVGEQYFGPGTRLTVT.

This clonotype turned up a few times. The V call is TRBV4-1, the J call TRBJ2-2; D is ambiguous. The CDR3 runs to 16 residues. Germline-derived CDR1 and CDR2 are MGHRA and YSYEKL. The V end lost 1 base, the J end lost 0 bases, and 9 bases lay between the germline ends. The CDR3 reads CASSQAGRTNTGELFF. CDR3 nucleotide sequence: TGCGCCAGCAGCCAAGCGGGTCGGACGAACACCGGGGAGCTGTTTTTT.

This chain uses TRBV6-1 with TRBJ1-2; D is perhaps TRBD1 (6 bases). Trimming shortened V by 2 bases and J by 13 bases, and 14 bases separated the two germline ends. The CDR3 sequence is 12 residues long. Germline CDR1 is MNHNS and CDR2 is SASEGT. Here the CDR3 DNA reads TGTGCCAGCAGTGAAATGTGGGGGGGCACCACCTTC. It encodes CASSEMWGGTTF.

Relative to its sample, this clonotype is medium-sized. The CDR3 region is CATSRSQIPIGANTGELFF. The CDR3 coding sequence is TGTGCCACCAGCAGATCACAAATCCCGATAGGAGCGAACACCGGGGAGCTGTTTTTT. V gene TRBV15 combines with J gene TRBJ2-2; D remains unclear. Trimming took 2 bases from V and 0 from J, leaving 19 bases between them. Looked up from germline, CDR1 is LNHNV and CDR2 is YYDKDF (reference sequence). This CDR3 is 19 amino acids long.

The rearrangement links TRBV18 to TRBJ2-1, with D perhaps being TRBD1 or TRBD2 (5 bases each). The V gene lost 3 bases and the J gene lost 3 bases, with 9 bases spanning the gap. The germline V gene encodes CDR1 KGHSH and CDR2 LQKENI. CDR3 length: 14 amino acids. The chain's CDR3 is CASSPGTDYNEQFF. CDR3 nucleotides: TGTGCCAGCTCACCCGGGACCGACTACAATGAGCAGTTCTTC.

Points on this clonotype: A read error may account for a junction end that differs from germline. The chain is built from TRBV24-1 and TRBJ2-2; 12 bases are shared with TRBD1. The CDR3 has 16 residues. Germline values: CDR1 KGHDR, CDR2 SFDVKD. CDR3 region: CATSDAGQGATGGLFF. The CDR3 DNA follows: TGTGCCACCAGTGATGCGGGACAGGGGGCGACCGGGGGGCTGTTTTTT.

This chain links TRBV12-3 or TRBV12-4 with TRBJ2-7; D is uncertain. The CDR3 covers 14 residues. With 1 base removed from V and 6 bases from J, the gap between germline ends came to 13 bases. CDR3 DNA: TGTGCCAGCAGTTTAGATGACCGCGACGGCGAGCAGTACTTC. Translation: CASSLDDRDGEQYF.

This clonotype was seen more than once but under ten times. The chain recombines TRBV11-2 with TRBJ1-2, with D possibly TRBD1 on 6 matching bases. This CDR3 is built from 14 residues. Germline V gene lookup returns CDR1 SGHAT and CDR2 FQNNGV. Trimming took off 7 bases at V and 8 bases at J, with 20 bases between the two ends. The CDR3 region has the DNA TGTGCCAGCACTTACGACAGGCTCTCAAAGGGCTACACCTTC. Protein: CASTYDRLSKGYTF.

V gene TRBV9 combines with J gene TRBJ2-3, with D possibly being TRBD1 or TRBD2 (5 bases each). Germline CDR1 reads SGDLS; CDR2 reads YYNGEE. The ends were cut back, 5 bases at V and 0 bases at J, with 22 bases in the middle. The CDR3 extends over 18 amino acids. The CDR3 sequence: CASSALQGDLFSTDTQYF. CDR3 DNA sequence: TGTGCCAGCAGTGCTCTACAAGGGGACCTTTTTAGCACAGATACGCAGTATTTT.

This clonotype was seen a few times. J is TRBJ2-2 and V is TRBV20-1; a possible D gene is TRBD1 (5 bases). Per germline, CDR1 DFQATT and CDR2 SNEGSKA (reference sequence). The length of the CDR3 is 12 residues. The germline V and J ends were trimmed by 7 bases and 6 bases, with 12 bases remaining between them. CDR3 DNA: TGCAGTGACCCGACAGTCTCCGGGGAGCTGTTTTTT. Translated, it gives CSDPTVSGELFF.

About this clonotype: It may be a read error: a sequence one base away is much more abundant. The V call is TRBV3-1, the J call TRBJ1-6; a possible D gene is TRBD1 (5 bases). This CDR3 has 13 amino acids. Germline CDR1 is LGHDT and CDR2 is YNNKEL (reference sequence). Written as DNA, the CDR3 is TGTACCAGCAGCCCTACTCAGGGTGGACCCCTCCACTTT. Translated, it gives CTSSPTQGGPLHF.

The chain has TRBV7-6 and TRBJ1-5, with 7 nucleotides matching TRBD1. Germline loops: CDR1 SGHVS, CDR2 FNYEAQ. This CDR3 spans 19 amino acids. The ends lost 5 bases at V and 0 bases at J; junction bases unmatched: 16. CDR3: CASSPQTQSGQYSNQPQHF. The CDR3 DNA follows: TGTGCCAGCAGCCCACAAACCCAATCGGGACAGTATAGCAATCAGCCCCAGCATTTT.

This rearrangement joins TRBV6-5 to TRBJ1-5; 8 positions agree with TRBD1. The CDR3 contains 15 residues. Unmatched junction bases numbered 6, after V lost 7 bases and J lost 1 base. Germline V lookup: CDR1 MNHEY, CDR2 SVGAGI. The CDR3 loop reads CASKETGGSNQPQHF. As DNA, the CDR3 is TGTGCCAGCAAAGAAACAGGGGGGAGCAATCAGCCCCAGCATTTT.